The present TCR beta chain was sequenced within a study of CD8+ T cells in alopecia areata. Overall study findings and caveats: Scalp clonality, along with expanded CD8+ clones among the top 100, was significantly decreased by tofacitinib.

Turning to this clone: Antigen specificity is unknown.

Germline V CDR1 and CDR2: GTSNPN, SVGIG (reference sequence). Trimming took 3 bases from V and 1 from J; bases not matched to a gene: 4. The CDR3 totals 14 residues. Isolated RNA was reverse transcribed into cDNA used as the sequencing template. Generated by immunoSEQ multiplex PCR, the TCRdb table keeps only in-frame clones and is missing some. The sample includes more than 150,000 clones, 40% to 65% of them seen just once. The treatment here: oral pan-JAK inhibitor, 5-10 mg twice daily. Punch biopsies of lesional scalp, plus peripheral blood, were taken from alopecia areata patients. CD4+ and CD8+ T cells were sorted from PBMCs.

The sequencing here drew on CD8+ T cells sorted from blood, taken between weeks 51 and 54, from a patient treated with tofacitinib. The chain couples TRBV30 to TRBJ1-1; 8 nucleotides align to TRBD1. The source is a human donor with alopecia areata. Here the CDR3 reads CAWSPGTGNTEAFF. CDR3 nucleotides: TGTGCCTGGAGCCCCGGGACAGGGAACACTGAAGCTTTCTTT.